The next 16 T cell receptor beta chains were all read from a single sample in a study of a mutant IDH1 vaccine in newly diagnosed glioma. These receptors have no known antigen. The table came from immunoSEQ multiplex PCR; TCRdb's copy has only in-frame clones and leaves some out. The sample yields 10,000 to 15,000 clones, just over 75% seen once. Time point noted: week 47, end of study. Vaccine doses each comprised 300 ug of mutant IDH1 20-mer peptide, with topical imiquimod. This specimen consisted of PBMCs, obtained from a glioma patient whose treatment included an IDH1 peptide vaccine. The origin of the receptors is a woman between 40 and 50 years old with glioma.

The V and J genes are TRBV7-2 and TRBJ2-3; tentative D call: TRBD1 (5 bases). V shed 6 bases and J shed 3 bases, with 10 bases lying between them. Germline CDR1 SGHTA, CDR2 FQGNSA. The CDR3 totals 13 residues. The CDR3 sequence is CASSWGPTDTQYF. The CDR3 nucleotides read TGTGCCAGCAGTTGGGGCCCGACAGATACGCAGTATTTT.

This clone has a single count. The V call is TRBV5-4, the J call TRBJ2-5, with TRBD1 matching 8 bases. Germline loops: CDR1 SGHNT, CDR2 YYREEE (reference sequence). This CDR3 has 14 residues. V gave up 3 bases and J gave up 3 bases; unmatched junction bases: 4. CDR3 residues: CASSSPGQEETQYF. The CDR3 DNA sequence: TGTGCCAGCAGCTCGCCGGGACAGGAAGAGACCCAGTACTTC.

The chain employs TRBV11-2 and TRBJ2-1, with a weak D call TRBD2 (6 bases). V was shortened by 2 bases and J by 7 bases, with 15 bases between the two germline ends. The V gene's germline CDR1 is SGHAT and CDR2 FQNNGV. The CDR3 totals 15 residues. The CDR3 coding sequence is TGTGCCAGCAGCTTAAGGACTACCATCGGGAATGAGCAGTTCTTC. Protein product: CASSLRTTIGNEQFF.

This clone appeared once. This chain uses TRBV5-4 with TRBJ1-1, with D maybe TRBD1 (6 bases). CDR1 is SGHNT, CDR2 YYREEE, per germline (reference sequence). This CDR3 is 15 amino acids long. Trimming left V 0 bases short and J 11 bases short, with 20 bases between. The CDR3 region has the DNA TGTGCCAGCAGCTTGGGGCAGGGGCCCGAGAGAACGGCTTTCTTT. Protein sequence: CASSLGQGPERTAFF.

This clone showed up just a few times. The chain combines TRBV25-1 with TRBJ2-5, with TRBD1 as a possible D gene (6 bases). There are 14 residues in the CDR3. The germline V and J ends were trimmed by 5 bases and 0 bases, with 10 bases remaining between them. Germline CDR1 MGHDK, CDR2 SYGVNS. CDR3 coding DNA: TGTGCCAGCAGTCTCCACAGGGACCAAGAGACCCAGTACTTC. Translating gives CASSLHRDQETQYF.

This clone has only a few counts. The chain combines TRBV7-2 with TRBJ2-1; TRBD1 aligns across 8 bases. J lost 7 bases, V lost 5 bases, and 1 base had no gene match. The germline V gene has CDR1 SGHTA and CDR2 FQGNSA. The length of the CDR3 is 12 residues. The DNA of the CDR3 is TGTGCCAGCAGCCGACAGGGGAATGAGCAGTTCTTC. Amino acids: CASSRQGNEQFF.

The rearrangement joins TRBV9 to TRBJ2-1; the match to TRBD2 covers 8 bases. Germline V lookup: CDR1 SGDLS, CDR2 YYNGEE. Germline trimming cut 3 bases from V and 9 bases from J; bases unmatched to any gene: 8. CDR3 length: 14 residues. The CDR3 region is CASSAPPRGGEQFF. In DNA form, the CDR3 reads TGTGCCAGCAGCGCCCCCCCCCGGGGGGGTGAGCAGTTCTTC.

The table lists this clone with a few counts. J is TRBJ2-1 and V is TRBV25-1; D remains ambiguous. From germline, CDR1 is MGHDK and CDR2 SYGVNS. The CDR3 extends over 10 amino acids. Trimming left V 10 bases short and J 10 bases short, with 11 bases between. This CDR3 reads CATLLGEQFF. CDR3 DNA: TGTGCCACCCTCCTGGGGGAGCAGTTCTTC.

The CDR3 spells CSVVEGRNEQFF. The CDR3 DNA reads as TGCAGCGTTGTGGAGGGTCGCAATGAGCAGTTCTTC. The chain carries TRBV29-1 and TRBJ2-1, with D possibly TRBD2 on 6 matching bases. The V end was cut by 4 bases, the J end by 6 bases, with 10 bases between. Germline CDR1 is SQVTM and CDR2 is ANQGSEA. CDR3 length equals 12 residues.

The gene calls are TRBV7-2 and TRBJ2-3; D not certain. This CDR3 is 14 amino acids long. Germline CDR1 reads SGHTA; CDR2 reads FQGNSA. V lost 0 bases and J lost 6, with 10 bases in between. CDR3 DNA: TGTGCCAGCAGCTTAGCGCCGAAGCCCGATACGCAGTATTTT. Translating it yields CASSLAPKPDTQYF.

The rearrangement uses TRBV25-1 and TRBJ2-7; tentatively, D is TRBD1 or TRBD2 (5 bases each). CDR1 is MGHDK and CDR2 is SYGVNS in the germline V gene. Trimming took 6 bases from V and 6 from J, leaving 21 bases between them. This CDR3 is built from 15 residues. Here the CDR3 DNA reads TGTGCCAGCAGCATCCCTGGGGGTATGGGGCTCGAGCAGTACTTC. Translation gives CASSIPGGMGLEQYF.

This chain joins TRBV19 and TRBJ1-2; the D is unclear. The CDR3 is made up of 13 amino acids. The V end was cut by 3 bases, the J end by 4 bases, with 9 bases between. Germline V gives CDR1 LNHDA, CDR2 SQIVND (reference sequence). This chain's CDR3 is CASSIGVGYGYTF. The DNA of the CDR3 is TGTGCCAGTAGTATTGGGGTGGGCTATGGCTACACCTTC.

The DNA for the CDR3 is TGTGCCAGCAGCCAAGAAGGGGCCTACAATGAGCAGTTCTTC. Its protein product is CASSQEGAYNEQFF. The chain joins TRBV7-9 to TRBJ2-1; tentative D call: TRBD1 (5 bases). Germline V gives CDR1 SEHNR, CDR2 FQNEAQ (reference sequence). The CDR3 has 14 residues. V lost 5 bases, J lost 2 bases, and 10 bases lay in between.

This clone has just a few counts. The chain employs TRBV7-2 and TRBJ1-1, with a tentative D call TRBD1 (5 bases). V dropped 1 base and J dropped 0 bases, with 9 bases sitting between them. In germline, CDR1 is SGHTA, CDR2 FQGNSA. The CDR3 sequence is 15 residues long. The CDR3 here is CASSLEQVLNTEAFF. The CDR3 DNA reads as TGTGCCAGCAGCTTAGAACAGGTGCTGAACACTGAAGCTTTCTTT.

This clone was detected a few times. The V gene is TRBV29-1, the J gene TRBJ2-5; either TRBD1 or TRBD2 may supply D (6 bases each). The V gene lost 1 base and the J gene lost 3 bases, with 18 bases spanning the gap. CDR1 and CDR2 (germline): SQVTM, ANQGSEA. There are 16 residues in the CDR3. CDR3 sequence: CSVEGGADIKEETQYF. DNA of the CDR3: TGCAGCGTTGAAGGGGGGGCCGACATAAAAGAAGAGACCCAGTACTTC.

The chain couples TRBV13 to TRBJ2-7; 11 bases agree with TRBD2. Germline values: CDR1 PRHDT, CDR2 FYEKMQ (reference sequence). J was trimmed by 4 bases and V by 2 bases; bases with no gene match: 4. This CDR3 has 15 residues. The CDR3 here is CASSLRGLADYEQYF. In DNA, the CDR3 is TGTGCCAGCAGCTTAAGGGGACTAGCGGATTACGAGCAGTACTTC. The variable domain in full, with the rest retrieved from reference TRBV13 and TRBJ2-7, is AAGVIQSPRHLIKEKRETATLKCYPIPRHDTVYWYQQGPGQDPQFLISFYEKMQSDKGSIPDRFSAQQFSDYHSELNMSSLELGDSALYFCASSLRGLADYEQYFGPGTRLTVT.